This T cell receptor (beta chain) was captured by sequencing in a study of T cell responses to AZD1222 COVID-19 vaccine. General study findings and limits: Spike-spanning, vaccine-associated CD4 TCRs were dominant at 160-218 and 743-854. Regions left unmutated in variants are reportedly the target of nearly half of spike-specific TCRs. Among AZD1222 vaccinees, only six or seven were seropositive at baseline. Scientists sampled the repertoires only once the peak T cell response had passed.

Germline trimming cut 2 bases from V and 1 base from J; bases unmatched to any gene: 3. CDR3 length equals 15 residues. Per the germline V gene, CDR1 is SGHRS and CDR2 is YFSETQ. With regard to this clone: What it binds is unknown.

Measured with immunoSEQ multiplex PCR; TCRdb has only the in-frame clones, and not every one. This sample has about 130,000 clones, with over 85% found just once. This chain joins TRBV5-1 and TRBJ2-7, with 10 bases fitting TRBD2. The source material was peripheral blood, sampled on day 0 of AZD1222 vaccination. This TCR derives from an adult in good health. The CDR3 spells CASSFSSGSSYEQYF. The CDR3 nucleotides read TGCGCCAGCAGCTTCTCTAGCGGGAGTTCCTACGAGCAGTACTTC.